This is a list of T cell receptor beta chains from one sample in a study of blood T cell repertoires in COVID-19. The table came from immunoSEQ multiplex PCR; TCRdb's copy has only in-frame clones and leaves some out. The sample has about 50,000 clones, about 89% seen once. The sequenced material came from peripheral blood. The receptors shown here come from a human donor in a cohort sampled during active COVID-19. The CDR3 runs from the conserved cysteine through the conserved F or W. The D gene is left open where the match is weak. Clone sizes are given selectively: once, few, many, or a class where the clone is expanded.

cdr3_nt | cdr3_aa | cdr3_length | clone_size | v_call | d_call | j_call
TGTGCCAGCAGCCCGAAGGGACAGGGGTTTAGTACTGAACCCTCCTACGAGCAGTACTTC | CASSPKGQGFSTEPSYEQYF | 20 | - | TRBV7-3 | TRBD1 | TRBJ2-7
TGTGCCAGCAGCCCAGGACAGACCTACGAGCAGTACTTC | CASSPGQTYEQYF | 13 | - | TRBV7-3 | - | TRBJ2-7
TGTGCCAGCAGTCAACAACCCAGGGGTACAGATACGCAGTATTTT | CASSQQPRGTDTQYF | 15 | - | TRBV6-5 | - | TRBJ2-3
TGTGCCAGCAGCCCAACAGGGGGATCACCCCTCCACTTT | CASSPTGGSPLHF | 13 | - | TRBV7-9 | TRBD1 | TRBJ1-6
TGTGCCAGCAACAAAGGGGCTAGCGCGGTCACGTTAGACTCGCAGTATTTT | CASNKGASAVTLDSQYF | 17 | - | TRBV9 | - | TRBJ2-3
TGTGCCAGTAGGGCCGCGGGAGGTGTAAGCAATCAGCCCCAGCATTTT | CASRAAGGVSNQPQHF | 16 | - | TRBV19 | - | TRBJ1-5
TGTGCCAGCAGCCAATCGTCGGGGGCTAGCGGGTATGTAGGGCCAGATACGCAGTATTTT | CASSQSSGASGYVGPDTQYF | 20 | once | TRBV7-8 | TRBD2 | TRBJ2-3
TGTGCCAGCAGCCAGCTATGGGCTAGCGGGACCCTAAGGAATGAGCAGTTCTTC | CASSQLWASGTLRNEQFF | 18 | - | TRBV3-1/TRBV3-2 | TRBD2 | TRBJ2-1
TGTGCCAGCTCAGGACAGTTTAATGAGCAGTTCTTC | CASSGQFNEQFF | 12 | - | TRBV12-3/TRBV12-4 | - | TRBJ2-1
TGTGCCAGCAGCTTAGGGTCGGCGGGTTCCTATGGCTACACCTTC | CASSLGSAGSYGYTF | 15 | - | TRBV7-2 | - | TRBJ1-2
TGTGCCTGGAATGGTAGACACCCTGGCTCGGGGACAGCTAAGGGTTCTGGATACCAAGAGACCCAGTACTTC | CAWNGRHPGSGTAKGSGYQETQYF | 24 | - | TRBV30 | TRBD1 | TRBJ2-5
TGCGCCAGCAGCCAAGTTTCCCAGGGTAATGAAGCTTTCTTT | CASSQVSQGNEAFF | 14 | - | TRBV4-1 | - | TRBJ1-1
TGTGCCAGTAGTCTAAACCGTGGTGGAAACACCATATATTTT | CASSLNRGGNTIYF | 14 | - | TRBV19 | - | TRBJ1-3
TGTGCCAGCACAAGAGGCGTCTCTGGAAACACCATATATTTT | CASTRGVSGNTIYF | 14 | - | TRBV28 | - | TRBJ1-3
TGTGCCAGCAGCTTAGCGCCGGTTAATGAGCAGTTCTTC | CASSLAPVNEQFF | 13 | - | TRBV7-6 | - | TRBJ2-1
TGTGCTAGTGGTTTGAAGGGACAGGGCTTAAACATTCAGTACTTC | CASGLKGQGLNIQYF | 15 | - | TRBV12-5 | TRBD1 | TRBJ2-4
TGTGCCAGCTCACCGCAGGGTACAGATACGCAGTATTTT | CASSPQGTDTQYF | 13 | - | TRBV18 | - | TRBJ2-3
TGCGCCAGCAAAGAACAAAGCTCTGGGGCCAACGTCCTGACTTTC | CASKEQSSGANVLTF | 15 | - | TRBV5-1 | - | TRBJ2-6
TGTGCCAGCAGTTACTCACTAGTGGACGGCGAGCAGTACTTC | CASSYSLVDGEQYF | 14 | once | TRBV6-6 | - | TRBJ2-7
TGTGCCAGTACAGGACTGGGAGGCGAAAAACTGTTTTTT | CASTGLGGEKLFF | 13 | - | TRBV19 | - | TRBJ1-4
TGTGCCAGCAGCCAAGACTCCACCATATATTTT | CASSQDSTIYF | 11 | - | TRBV14 | - | TRBJ1-3
TGTGCCAGCACCATGGGGGGAAATCAGCCCCAGCATTTT | CASTMGGNQPQHF | 13 | - | TRBV6-5 | - | TRBJ1-5
TGTGCCAGCAGCCAAGTGGGCCATACCTACGAGCAGTACTTC | CASSQVGHTYEQYF | 14 | few | TRBV3-1/TRBV3-2 | - | TRBJ2-7
TGTGCCAGTAGTATAGATCAGGGAACCTACGAGCAGTACTTC | CASSIDQGTYEQYF | 14 | - | TRBV19 | - | TRBJ2-7
TGTGCCAGCTCACCTCGTGGGGAGGCCACTGAAGCTTTCTTT | CASSPRGEATEAFF | 14 | - | TRBV18 | - | TRBJ1-1
TGTGCCAGCAGTCCCCGGGACAGGAGGGACCAGCATTTT | CASSPRDRRDQHF | 13 | once | TRBV28 | TRBD1 | TRBJ1-5
TGTGCCACCAGCAGAGTGTTGGGGGAGGACGAGCAGTTCTTC | CATSRVLGEDEQFF | 14 | - | TRBV15 | - | TRBJ2-1
TGTGCCAGCAGCTTTGCTCCAGGGTTTATGAACACTGAAGCTTTCTTT | CASSFAPGFMNTEAFF | 16 | once | TRBV7-2 | - | TRBJ1-1
TGTGCCAGCAGTGAATATCGGGGGGACACCGGGGAGCTGTTTTTT | CASSEYRGDTGELFF | 15 | - | TRBV2 | TRBD2 | TRBJ2-2
TGCGCCAGCAGCTTGTTGGGGGAGGCCTACAATGAGCAGTTCTTC | CASSLLGEAYNEQFF | 15 | - | TRBV5-1 | - | TRBJ2-1
TGTGCCAGCAGCCCTGGGACAGGGGAAGGCTACACCTTC | CASSPGTGEGYTF | 13 | once | TRBV3-1/TRBV3-2 | TRBD1 | TRBJ1-2
TGCAGCGTTGAAGAGTCCCGGTTCACCGGGGAGCTGTTTTTT | CSVEESRFTGELFF | 14 | - | TRBV29-1 | - | TRBJ2-2
TGTGCCAGCAGTTACCCACAAGAGACCCAGTACTTC | CASSYPQETQYF | 12 | - | TRBV6-2/TRBV6-3 | - | TRBJ2-5
TGTGCCAGCAGCCCGACAGACTATGGCTACACCTTC | CASSPTDYGYTF | 12 | few | TRBV7-9 | - | TRBJ1-2
TGTGCCAGTAGTCCCCGGACAGGGCGCGTTTCTGGAAACACCATATATTTT | CASSPRTGRVSGNTIYF | 17 | - | TRBV19 | TRBD1 | TRBJ1-3
TGCGCCAGCAGCCAAGATGGTCGGTGGTCCACAGATACGCAGTATTTT | CASSQDGRWSTDTQYF | 16 | - | TRBV4-3 | - | TRBJ2-3
TGTGCCAGCAGCGTCGCCGGGAACACCGGGGAGCTGTTTTTT | CASSVAGNTGELFF | 14 | once | TRBV9 | - | TRBJ2-2
TGTGCCAGCAGCTTAAGAGGCAATGCGAACTACAATGAGCAGTTCTTC | CASSLRGNANYNEQFF | 16 | - | TRBV7-3 | - | TRBJ2-1
TGTGCCAGCAGATTTAGTGGACAGAACACTGAAGCTTTCTTT | CASRFSGQNTEAFF | 14 | - | TRBV2 | - | TRBJ1-1
TGTGCCAGCAGCTTAACCCCTCGAGAGGGAACTGAAGCTTTCTTT | CASSLTPREGTEAFF | 15 | - | TRBV7-3 | - | TRBJ1-1
TGTGCCAGCAGCCACCCCCGGCTAGCGGGGGGTGAGACCCAGTACTTC | CASSHPRLAGGETQYF | 16 | - | TRBV7-9 | TRBD2 | TRBJ2-5
TGTGCCAGCAGCTTAGATATGAACACTGAAGCTTTCTTT | CASSLDMNTEAFF | 13 | - | TRBV7-9 | - | TRBJ1-1
TGCGCCAGCAGTGATCGGAGGGGCGACACCGGGGAGCTGTTTTTT | CASSDRRGDTGELFF | 15 | - | TRBV10-2 | - | TRBJ2-2
TGTGCCAGCAACTACGGGGTGGGCTATGGCTACACCTTC | CASNYGVGYGYTF | 13 | once | TRBV4-2 | - | TRBJ1-2
TGCGCCAGCAGTGAGCCCGGGACTAGCGGCCCCTACGAGCAGTACTTC | CASSEPGTSGPYEQYF | 16 | few | TRBV10-2 | TRBD2 | TRBJ2-7
TGTGCCAGCAGTGTCGTAGGGGCTGGGGCCAACGTCCTGACTTTC | CASSVVGAGANVLTF | 15 | - | TRBV28 | - | TRBJ2-6
TGTGCCAGCAGCATCACTAGCGGGAACACAGATACGCAGTATTTT | CASSITSGNTDTQYF | 15 | - | TRBV7-2 | TRBD2 | TRBJ2-3
TGTGCCAGTAGTATCTCACCAGGGGAGTCAAACGAGCAGTACTTC | CASSISPGESNEQYF | 15 | - | TRBV19 | - | TRBJ2-7
TGTGCCAGTAGTATACCCATTCGGGATGAGCAGTTCTTC | CASSIPIRDEQFF | 13 | - | TRBV19 | - | TRBJ2-1
TGTGCCAGCAGTAGAGACAGGGCTCTCGGTGGCTACACCTTC | CASSRDRALGGYTF | 14 | - | TRBV28 | TRBD1 | TRBJ1-2
TGTGCCAGCAAGGCGTCAGGGGGACCAGATACGCAGTATTTT | CASKASGGPDTQYF | 14 | once | TRBV6-5 | TRBD1 | TRBJ2-3
TGTGCCAGCAGCTGGAAATCACAGGGTGGCGGCTACACCTTC | CASSWKSQGGGYTF | 14 | - | TRBV7-9 | - | TRBJ1-2
TGTGCCAGCAGGACCCTAGGACACCGCTCCTACGAGCAGTACTTC | CASRTLGHRSYEQYF | 15 | - | TRBV6-5 | - | TRBJ2-7
TGTGCCACCAAGCTCGGGACAGGGGATGTCGGGGAGCTGTTTTTT | CATKLGTGDVGELFF | 15 | - | TRBV18 | TRBD1 | TRBJ2-2